A single sample is the source of the 2 T cell receptor beta chains below, sequenced in a study of cytomegalovirus exposure and HLA in healthy donors. PCR used 60 Vbeta primers and 13 Jbeta primers. This table comes from immunoSEQ multiplex PCR, and its TCRdb copy is limited to in-frame clones, with some not included. Of tens of thousands of clones listed, approximately 80% were seen once; the top ten hold 5.5% to 7%. Sequenced sample: PBMCs. The source of these receptors is a male donor in good health and CMV-seronegative.

This CDR3 is CASSERTGGRNEQFF. As DNA, the CDR3 is TGTGCCAGCAGCGAAAGGACAGGGGGAAGAAATGAGCAGTTCTTC. The chain couples TRBV6-5 to TRBJ2-1; 10 bases fit TRBD1. V lost 6 bases, J lost 7 bases, and 9 bases stayed unmatched. The CDR3 sequence is 15 residues long. From germline, CDR1 is MNHEY and CDR2 SVGAGI.

The chain has TRBV19 and TRBJ2-7, with D maybe TRBD2 (7 bases). The CDR3 totals 14 residues. Trimming shortened V by 6 bases and J by 3 bases, and 15 bases separated the two germline ends. Per germline, CDR1 LNHDA and CDR2 SQIVND (reference sequence). This chain's CDR3 is CASSPGGGIYEQYF. Written as DNA, the CDR3 is TGTGCCAGTAGCCCCGGCGGGGGCATCTACGAGCAGTACTTC. Supplemented by reference TRBV19 and TRBJ2-7, the full variable domain reads DGGITQSPKYLFRKEGQNVTLSCEQNLNHDAMYWYRQDPGQGLRLIYYSQIVNDFQKGDIAEGYSVSREKKESFPLTVTSAQKNPTAFYLCASSPGGGIYEQYFGPGTRLTVT.